The 20 T cell receptor beta chains reported below all come from one sample, sequenced in a study of OX40 agonist ivuxolimab in advanced cancers. This table comes from immunoSEQ multiplex PCR, and its TCRdb copy is limited to in-frame clones, with some not included. The table includes about 69,000 clones, about 90% detected once. The sample here was CD4+ or CD8+ T cells sorted from blood, taken in a trial of the OX40 agonist ivuxolimab. These receptors came from an adult with an advanced solid tumor such as melanoma, head and neck, liver or kidney cancer.

This chain joins TRBV7-9 and TRBJ2-4; unclear D gene. Trimming left V 4 bases short and J 0 bases short, with 7 bases between. Germline V gene sequence: CDR1 SEHNR, CDR2 FQNEAQ (reference sequence). This CDR3 contains 14 residues. CDR3 sequence (DNA): TGTGCCAGCAGCTCCCTCTTAGCCAAAAACATTCAGTACTTC. It encodes CASSSLLAKNIQYF.

The chain links TRBV19 to TRBJ2-5, with 11 bases aligning to TRBD1. This CDR3 has 14 residues. V lost 6 bases and J lost 5; bases outside the gene matches: 5. Germline assignment: CDR1 LNHDA and CDR2 SQIVND (reference sequence). The CDR3 DNA reads TGTGCCAGTAGCGGACAGGGGGCATATGAGACCCAGTACTTC. It encodes CASSGQGAYETQYF.

The chain has TRBV15 and TRBJ2-7, with TRBD2 matching 7 bases. The CDR3 consists of 14 residues. The trim removed 3 bases at V and 3 bases at J, leaving 5 bases unmatched. Germline lookup yields CDR1 LNHNV and CDR2 YYDKDF (reference sequence). The CDR3 is CATSSGGLVYEQYF. CDR3 sequence (DNA): TGTGCCACCAGCAGTGGAGGACTAGTCTACGAGCAGTACTTC.

V gene TRBV19 combines with J gene TRBJ2-4; the match to TRBD1 covers 8 bases. After removal of 9 bases from V and 0 bases from J, the junction contained 4 bases not matched to a gene. Germline-derived CDR1 and CDR2 are LNHDA and SQIVND (reference sequence). CDR3 length: 14 amino acids. CDR3 amino acids: CARPRGRAKNIQYF. Here the CDR3 DNA reads TGTGCCAGACCCAGGGGGCGAGCCAAAAACATTCAGTACTTC.

About this clone itself: The junction and the germline gene differ at one end; a read error may be behind it. The rearrangement uses TRBV10-3 and TRBJ2-5; TRBD2 matches at 7 bases. This CDR3 is built from 15 residues. Germline assignment: CDR1 ENHRY and CDR2 SYGVKD. The CDR3 DNA sequence: TGTGCCGTCAGTGAGTGGGCTAGCGGAAGGGAGACCCAGTACTTC. Translated, it gives CAVSEWASGRETQYF.

This clone was seen more than once but under ten times. This chain joins TRBV29-1 and TRBJ1-3; D not certain. V shed 2 bases and J shed 2 bases, with 7 bases lying between them. From germline, CDR1 is SQVTM and CDR2 ANQGSEA. The CDR3 extends over 13 amino acids. DNA of the CDR3: TGCAGCGTTGAAATGGGTGCTGGAAACACCATATATTTT. This translates into CSVEMGAGNTIYF.

The chain employs TRBV5-1 and TRBJ1-5; TRBD1 is a possible D gene (6 bases). The ends were cut back, 0 bases at V and 7 bases at J, with 8 bases in the middle. Germline lookup yields CDR1 SGHRS and CDR2 YFSETQ. This CDR3 is 13 amino acids long. In DNA form, the CDR3 reads TGCGCCAGCAGCTTGGTACAGGGCCAGCCCCAGCATTTT. Translation gives CASSLVQGQPQHF.

This clone was found once. CDR3: CASRPGGRRETQYF. DNA for the CDR3: TGTGCCAGCAGACCAGGGGGTCGGCGAGAGACCCAGTACTTC. The chain is built from TRBV27 and TRBJ2-5; 7 bases line up with TRBD1. The CDR3 is made up of 14 amino acids. Losses at the gene ends were 6 bases for V and 4 bases for J; bases not matched to a gene: 8. Germline V lookup: CDR1 MNHEY, CDR2 SMNVEV (reference sequence).

V usage is TRBV6-1 and J usage is TRBJ2-7; TRBD2 agrees at 11 bases. This CDR3 region has 15 residues. The germline CDR1 and CDR2 sequences are MNHNS and SASEGT. V shed 10 bases and J 4 bases; nucleotides not matched to a gene: 12. The CDR3 DNA is TGTGCCATCAGCCGAGGAGGGACTAGCGGATACGAGCAGTACTTC. Protein sequence: CAISRGGTSGYEQYF.

This chain links TRBV7-2 with TRBJ2-3; the D call may be TRBD1 or TRBD2 (5 bases each). V lost 1 base and J 2 bases, leaving 10 bases between the germline ends. Germline V gives CDR1 SGHTA, CDR2 FQGNSA. The length of the CDR3 is 15 residues. CDR3 DNA sequence: TGTGCCAGCAGCTTAGTGGGACGAAACACAGATACGCAGTATTTT. Translation: CASSLVGRNTDTQYF.

The chain links TRBV11-3 to TRBJ2-6; possible D gene TRBD1, 7 bases. Germline assignment: CDR1 SGHNT and CDR2 YENEEA. V shed 5 bases and J shed 3 bases, with 17 bases lying between them. The CDR3 is 17 residues long. CDR3: CASSPGGGAGGANVLTF. The DNA of the CDR3 is TGTGCCAGCAGCCCAGGAGGGGGCGCAGGTGGGGCCAACGTCCTGACTTTC.

This chain joins TRBV5-4 and TRBJ2-5; D is unresolved. CDR1 and CDR2 from the germline V gene are SGHNT and YYREEE (reference sequence). This CDR3 has 12 residues. V was pared by 0 bases and J by 4 bases, with 4 bases between. CDR3 in DNA: TGTGCCAGCAGCTTGGTGGCAGAGACCCAGTACTTC. Translating it yields CASSLVAETQYF.

The CDR3 DNA follows: TGCAGCGTTGTTGGCGGGAGGGCCGGTGAGACCCAGTACTTC. Translated, it gives CSVVGGRAGETQYF. The V and J genes are TRBV29-1 and TRBJ2-5; TRBD2 matches at 9 bases. CDR1 and CDR2 from the germline V gene are SQVTM and ANQGSEA. V was pared by 4 bases and J by 5 bases, with 8 bases of the junction left unmatched. This CDR3 spans 14 amino acids. Full variable domain (rest looked up from reference TRBV29-1 and TRBJ2-5): SAVISQKPSRDICQRGTSLTIQCQVDSQVTMMFWYRQQPGQSLTLIATANQGSEATYESGFVIDKFPISRPNLTFSTLTVSNMSPEDSSIYLCSVVGGRAGETQYFGPGTRLLVL.

The chain links TRBV7-9 to TRBJ1-1, with D hard to call. Germline CDR1 reads SEHNR; CDR2 reads FQNEAQ (reference sequence). The CDR3 has 14 amino acids. The germline V and J ends were trimmed by 0 bases and 1 base, with 6 bases remaining between them. The CDR3 sequence: CASSLAAANTEAFF. The CDR3 region has the DNA TGTGCCAGCAGCTTAGCGGCAGCGAACACTGAAGCTTTCTTT.

The table lists this clone with a few counts. The rearrangement joins TRBV2 to TRBJ2-7; TRBD2 agrees at 9 bases. With V trimmed by 4 bases and J by 2 bases, 0 bases remained unmatched. The CDR3 consists of 13 residues. Germline loops: CDR1 SNHLY, CDR2 FYNNEI. The CDR3 loop reads CASSGGRAYEQYF. CDR3 nucleotides: TGTGCCAGCAGTGGCGGGAGGGCCTACGAGCAGTACTTC.

This chain connects TRBV20-1 to TRBJ2-1; D not certain. Germline lookup yields CDR1 DFQATT and CDR2 SNEGSKA (reference sequence). Trimming cost V 1 base and J 8 bases, with 6 bases left between them. CDR3 length equals 11 residues. CDR3 coding DNA: TGCAGTGCTAGAGCGGGCGATGAGCAGTTCTTC. Its translation: CSARAGDEQFF.

The chain carries TRBV19 and TRBJ2-1, with 11 nucleotides matching TRBD2. The V and J ends lost 2 bases and 4 bases, in that order; junction bases with no gene match: 13. This CDR3 contains 19 residues. The germline V gene encodes CDR1 LNHDA and CDR2 SQIVND (reference sequence). In DNA, the CDR3 is TGTGCCAGTAGTATAAGGCTAGCGGGAGGTTCCCGGCGTTACAATGAGCAGTTCTTC. It specifies CASSIRLAGGSRRYNEQFF.

The V call is TRBV2, the J call TRBJ1-5; TRBD1 agrees at 8 bases. The CDR3 covers 14 residues. Trimming took 8 bases from V and 1 from J; bases not matched to a gene: 4. Germline V gene data show CDR1 as SNHLY and CDR2 as FYNNEI. The CDR3 nucleotides read TGTGCCAGCGGCAGGGACAGGAGCAATCAGCCCCAGCATTTT. It is translated as CASGRDRSNQPQHF.

The V and J genes are TRBV11-1 and TRBJ2-3; D ambiguous. Trimming took 5 bases from V and 6 from J, leaving 15 bases between them. The CDR3 totals 14 residues. Germline lookup yields CDR1 SGHAT and CDR2 FQDESV (reference sequence). The DNA of the CDR3 is TGTGCCAGCAGCCCGACCCTTCTCCACGATACGCAGTATTTT. It yields the protein CASSPTLLHDTQYF.

A remark on this clone: Other DNA sequences from this sample encode an identical CDR3 as well. The chain employs TRBV15 and TRBJ2-5; D is ambiguous. Trimming removed 1 base at V and 5 bases at J, with 5 bases between. This CDR3 comprises 12 residues. Germline V gene data show CDR1 as LNHNV and CDR2 as YYDKDF (reference sequence). This CDR3 reads CATSRVGETQYF. In DNA, the CDR3 is TGTGCCACCAGCAGAGTAGGGGAGACCCAGTACTTC. Full variable domain (missing parts from reference TRBV15 and TRBJ2-5): DAMVIQNPRYQVTQFGKPVTLSCSQTLNHNVMYWYQQKSSQAPKLLFHYYDKDFNNEADTPDNFQSRRPNTSFCFLDIRSPGLGDTAMYLCATSRVGETQYFGPGTRLLVL.